The TCR beta chain under discussion was sequenced for a study of shared clonotypes between healthy human individuals. This table comes from immunoSEQ multiplex PCR, and its TCRdb copy is limited to in-frame clones, with some not included. The sample lists about 800,000 clones, 90% to 98% occurring once. Trimming took 3 bases from V and 1 from J, leaving 1 base between them. The germline V gene has CDR1 MNHNS and CDR2 SASEGT. CDR3 length: 12 residues. It was CD45RO-negative cells, positively selected for CCR7, that made up naive CD8 cells, with terminally differentiated effector memory CD45RA+ cells excluded.

The receptor's source is a young man in good health. This sequence joins TRBV6-1 and TRBJ2-1; D remains ambiguous. The sample was naive CD8+ T cells sorted from blood. The CDR3, as DNA: TGTGCCAGCAGTGAGTCCTACAATGAGCAGTTCTTC. Protein: CASSESYNEQFF.